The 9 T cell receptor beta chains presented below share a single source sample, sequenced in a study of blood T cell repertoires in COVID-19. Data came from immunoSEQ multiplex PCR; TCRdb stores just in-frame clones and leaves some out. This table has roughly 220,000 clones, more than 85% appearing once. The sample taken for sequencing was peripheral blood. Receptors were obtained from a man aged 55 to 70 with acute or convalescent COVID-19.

CDR3 protein: CASSRRQGADQPQHF. The CDR3 region has the DNA TGCGCCAGCAGCCGACGACAGGGGGCTGATCAGCCCCAGCATTTT. This sequence joins TRBV4-1 and TRBJ1-5, with 10 bases lining up with TRBD1. This CDR3 region has 15 residues. J gave up 5 bases and V 4 bases, and 5 bases lay outside the gene matches. CDR1 and CDR2 from the germline V gene are MGHRA and YSYEKL.

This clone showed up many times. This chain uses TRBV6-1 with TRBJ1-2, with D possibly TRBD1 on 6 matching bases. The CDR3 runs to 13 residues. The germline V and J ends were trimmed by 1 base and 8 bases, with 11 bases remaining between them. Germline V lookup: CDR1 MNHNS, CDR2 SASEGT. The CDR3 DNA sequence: TGTGCCAGCAGTGAAGACAGGGATGTAGGCTACACCTTC. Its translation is CASSEDRDVGYTF.

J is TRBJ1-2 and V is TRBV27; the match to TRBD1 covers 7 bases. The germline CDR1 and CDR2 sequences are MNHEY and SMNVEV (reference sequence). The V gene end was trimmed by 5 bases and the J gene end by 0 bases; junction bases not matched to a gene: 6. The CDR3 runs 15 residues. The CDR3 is CASSTRDRPNYGYTF. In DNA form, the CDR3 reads TGTGCCAGCAGTACCCGGGACAGACCTAACTATGGCTACACCTTC.

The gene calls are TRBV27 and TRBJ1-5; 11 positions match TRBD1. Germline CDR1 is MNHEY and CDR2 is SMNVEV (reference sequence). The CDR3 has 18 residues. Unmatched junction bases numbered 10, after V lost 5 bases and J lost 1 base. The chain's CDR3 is CASSPHGTGGGSNQPQHF. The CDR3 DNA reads TGTGCCAGCAGTCCCCACGGGACAGGGGGTGGGAGCAATCAGCCCCAGCATTTT.

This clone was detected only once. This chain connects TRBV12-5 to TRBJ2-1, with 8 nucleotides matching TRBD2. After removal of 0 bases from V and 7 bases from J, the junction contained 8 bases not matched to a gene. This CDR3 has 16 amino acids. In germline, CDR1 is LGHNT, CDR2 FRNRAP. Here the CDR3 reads CASGLVHTGGVNEQFF. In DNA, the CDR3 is TGTGCTAGTGGTTTGGTACACACGGGGGGGGTGAATGAGCAGTTCTTC. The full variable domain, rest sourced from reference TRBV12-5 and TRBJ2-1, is DARVTQTPRHKVTEMGQEVTMRCQPILGHNTVFWYRQTMMQGLELLAYFRNRAPLDDSGMPKDRFSAEMPDATLATLKIQPSEPRDSAVYFCASGLVHTGGVNEQFFGPGTRLTVL.

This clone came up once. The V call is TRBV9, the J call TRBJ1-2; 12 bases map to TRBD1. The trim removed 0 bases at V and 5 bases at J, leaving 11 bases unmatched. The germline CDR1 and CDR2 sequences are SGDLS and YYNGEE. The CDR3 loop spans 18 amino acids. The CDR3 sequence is CASSVATGGTGGEYGYTF. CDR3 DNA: TGTGCCAGCAGCGTAGCTACTGGGGGGACAGGGGGCGAGTATGGCTACACCTTC.

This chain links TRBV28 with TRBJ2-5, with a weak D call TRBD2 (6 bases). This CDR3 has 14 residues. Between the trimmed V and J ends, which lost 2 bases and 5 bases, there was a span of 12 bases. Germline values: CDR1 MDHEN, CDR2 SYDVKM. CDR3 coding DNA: TGTGCCAGCAGTTTAGGTGGGGGGATGGAGACCCAGTACTTC. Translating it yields CASSLGGGMETQYF.

The CDR3 region is CASSPPRFPRGNAYNEQFF. The CDR3 DNA is TGTGCCAGCTCACCACCTCGGTTCCCCAGGGGCAACGCGTACAATGAGCAGTTCTTC. The chain carries TRBV18 and TRBJ2-1; tentatively, D is TRBD1 (6 bases). CDR1 is KGHSH, CDR2 LQKENI, per germline. The CDR3 runs to 19 residues. Trimming shortened V by 0 bases and J by 4 bases, and 22 bases separated the two germline ends.

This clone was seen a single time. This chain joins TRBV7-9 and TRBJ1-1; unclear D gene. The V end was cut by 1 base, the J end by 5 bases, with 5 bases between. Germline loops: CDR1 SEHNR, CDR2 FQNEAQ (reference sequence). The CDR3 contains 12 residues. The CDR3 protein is CASSLGRTEAFF. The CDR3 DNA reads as TGTGCCAGCAGCTTAGGCCGGACTGAAGCTTTCTTT.